The clone carrying this TCR beta chain was recorded at least ten times. Its cognate antigen is unknown. The hyperthyroidism patients had all been newly diagnosed, and their disease duration was under 2 months. Their ages ranged from 18 to 65 years. The data stem from a study of T cells in Graves' hyperthyroidism and ophthalmopathy. Findings and limits, study-wide: Ophthalmopathy and stable hyperthyroidism were separated by a 13 V-J model.

The germline gives CDR1 SGHNT, CDR2 YENEEA. V dropped 5 bases and J dropped 0 bases, with 14 bases sitting between them. CDR3 length equals 15 residues. Authors of the study amplified TCR beta CDR3 regions from RNA transcripts. An initial round of RT-PCR targeting the TCR CDR3 relied on the HTBI primer set. TCRdb recomputed calls from the multiplex PCR reads with MiXCR, one row per CDR3 protein. The repertoire includes 500,000 to 750,000 distinct CDR3 sequences, about 43% of them detected once, and around 7.7% sits in the top ten. Sequenced input: peripheral blood or thyroid tissue (not recorded which). The chain couples TRBV11-3 to TRBJ2-7; D ambiguous. The TCR sequence derives from a woman younger than 35 with Graves' hyperthyroidism. In nucleotides, the CDR3 is TGTGCCAGCAGCCATAGACGGAAAAGCTCCTACGAGCAGTACTTC. This codes for CASSHRRKSSYEQYF.